This entry lists 18 T cell receptor beta chains sequenced from one sample in a study of blood T cell repertoires in COVID-19. Method: immunoSEQ multiplex PCR; TCRdb's copy keeps in-frame clones and lacks some. Altogether some 300,000 clones are present, roughly 87% being singletons, with the ten largest covering more than 2%. Sequencing input: peripheral blood. The receptors were gathered from a man younger than 30 with active or convalescent COVID-19.

The V gene is TRBV19, the J gene TRBJ1-6, with D uncertain. The CDR3 spans 16 residues. The germline CDR1 and CDR2 sequences are LNHDA and SQIVND (reference sequence). Trimming shortened V by 4 bases and J by 7 bases, and 17 bases separated the two germline ends. DNA of the CDR3: TGTGCCAGTAGTAAGAAGGGAGCCCGTATCAATTCACCCCTCCACTTT. Translation gives CASSKKGARINSPLHF.

This chain uses TRBV12-3 or TRBV12-4 with TRBJ2-1; maybe TRBD2 (6 bases). Trimming removed 8 bases at V and 4 bases at J, with 12 bases between. The CDR3 loop spans 13 amino acids. DNA of the CDR3: TGTGCCAGCGTGGGACTCAATTACAATGAGCAGTTCTTC. It yields the protein CASVGLNYNEQFF.

This sequence joins TRBV28 and TRBJ1-1; D is ambiguous. CDR3 length: 16 residues. The germline V gene encodes CDR1 MDHEN and CDR2 SYDVKM. Between the trimmed V and J ends, which lost 2 bases and 1 base, there was a span of 14 bases. The CDR3 loop reads CASSLRGSPTNTEAFF. CDR3 sequence (DNA): TGTGCCAGCAGTTTAAGAGGGAGCCCTACGAACACTGAAGCTTTCTTT.

The CDR3 reads CASRDRGPYNEQFF. The DNA of the CDR3 is TGTGCCAGCAGGGACAGGGGTCCCTACAATGAGCAGTTCTTC. The rearrangement links TRBV6-5 to TRBJ2-1; 9 nucleotides line up with TRBD1. In germline, CDR1 is MNHEY, CDR2 SVGAGI. This CDR3 is built from 14 residues. V lost 6 bases, J lost 2 bases, and 2 bases stayed unmatched.

This rearrangement joins TRBV7-2 to TRBJ2-1; 8 nucleotides match TRBD2. The V gene end was trimmed by 4 bases and the J gene end by 1 base; junction bases not matched to a gene: 6. The CDR3 is 16 residues long. Germline V gene lookup returns CDR1 SGHTA and CDR2 FQGNSA. This CDR3 reads CASSSQAGVSYNEQFF. DNA of the CDR3: TGTGCCAGCAGCTCTCAAGCGGGAGTATCCTACAATGAGCAGTTCTTC.

The CDR3 reads CASSPQAQNNEKLFF. The CDR3 DNA reads TGTGCCAGCTCACCACAAGCACAGAATAATGAAAAACTGTTTTTT. The gene calls are TRBV18 and TRBJ1-4; D is uncertain. The CDR3 is 15 residues long. V lost 1 base and J 4 bases, leaving 10 bases between the germline ends. The germline gives CDR1 KGHSH, CDR2 LQKENI.

V usage is TRBV7-2 and J usage is TRBJ1-2; D might be TRBD1 (6 bases). Germline V lookup: CDR1 SGHTA, CDR2 FQGNSA. The CDR3 covers 18 residues. Trimming shortened V by 3 bases and J by 0 bases, and 20 bases separated the two germline ends. In DNA form, the CDR3 reads TGTGCCAGCAGCTTGACTCCCTACCGGGACAACTCTAACTATGGCTACACCTTC. Its translation: CASSLTPYRDNSNYGYTF.

The chain recombines TRBV24-1 with TRBJ2-3; 10 bases line up with TRBD1. V was clipped by 7 bases and J by 7 bases; unmatched bases: 7. Germline V gives CDR1 KGHDR, CDR2 SFDVKD. The length of the CDR3 is 14 residues. CDR3 DNA: TGTGCCACCAGGGGACAGGGGCAGCTGAATACGCAGTATTTT. Its protein is CATRGQGQLNTQYF.

The chain has TRBV11-1 and TRBJ2-5, with TRBD2 identical over 7 bases. J gave up 1 base and V 4 bases, and 9 bases lay outside the gene matches. The CDR3 extends over 16 amino acids. Germline CDR1 and CDR2: SGHAT and FQDESV (reference sequence). The CDR3 DNA follows: TGTGCCAGCAGCTCCCACAGCGCGGGGGTCCAAGAGACCCAGTACTTC. Translation gives CASSSHSAGVQETQYF.

The V and J genes are TRBV7-9 and TRBJ1-3; TRBD1 agrees at 7 bases. In germline, CDR1 is SEHNR, CDR2 FQNEAQ (reference sequence). The CDR3 is 14 amino acids. V lost 5 bases, J lost 6 bases, and 7 bases stayed unmatched. CDR3 bases: TGTGCCAGCAGCGCTTCGACAGGGATAAACACCATATATTTT. Translation: CASSASTGINTIYF.

V gene TRBV9 combines with J gene TRBJ1-4; 7 nucleotides match TRBD1. The ends lost 4 bases at V and 8 bases at J; junction bases unmatched: 14. The CDR3 loop spans 16 amino acids. Per germline, CDR1 SGDLS and CDR2 YYNGEE. The CDR3 DNA reads TGTGCCAGCAGCCGTACTCTGACAGGGCCGGGGGAAAAACTGTTTTTT. It codes for CASSRTLTGPGEKLFF.

V gene TRBV7-2 combines with J gene TRBJ2-5; 7 bases match TRBD2. Germline CDR1 SGHTA, CDR2 FQGNSA. The CDR3 length is 12 residues. With 5 bases clipped from V and 5 bases from J, the junction kept 2 bases outside the gene matches. Here the CDR3 DNA reads TGTGCCAGCAGCATCGGGGGGGAGACCCAGTACTTC. This encodes CASSIGGETQYF.

The CDR3 region is CSVTQGFYEQYF. The CDR3 nucleotides read TGCAGCGTTACACAGGGATTCTACGAGCAGTACTTC. This sequence joins TRBV29-1 and TRBJ2-7; weak D call: TRBD1 (6 bases). CDR1 and CDR2 (germline): SQVTM, ANQGSEA. Trimming left V 5 bases short and J 3 bases short, with 11 bases between. This CDR3 comprises 12 residues.

This chain connects TRBV19 to TRBJ1-1; 10 bases align to TRBD1. The germline V gene encodes CDR1 LNHDA and CDR2 SQIVND (reference sequence). This CDR3 region has 17 residues. Germline trimming cut 7 bases from V and 4 bases from J; bases unmatched to any gene: 15. CDR3: CASNTNRQGASLTEAFF. The CDR3 DNA reads as TGTGCCAGTAATACGAACCGACAGGGGGCGAGTCTCACTGAAGCTTTCTTT.

The chain is built from TRBV7-8 and TRBJ1-6; D may be TRBD1 (5 bases). The V end was cut by 0 bases, the J end by 8 bases, with 11 bases between. From germline, CDR1 is SGHVS and CDR2 FQNEAQ. This CDR3 has 15 amino acids. The CDR3 is CASSLAFGGDSPLHF. The CDR3 region has the DNA TGTGCCAGCAGCTTAGCGTTTGGGGGGGATTCACCCCTCCACTTT.

This chain connects TRBV6-5 to TRBJ1-2; D is undetermined. V lost 8 bases and J lost 8, with 12 bases in between. Germline V gene lookup returns CDR1 MNHEY and CDR2 SVGAGI. CDR3 size: 11 residues. The CDR3 here is CASRSVGGYTF. The CDR3 DNA reads TGTGCCAGCCGATCAGTGGGCGGCTACACCTTC.

The chain carries TRBV7-9 and TRBJ2-5; TRBD1 aligns across 7 bases. The V gene end was trimmed by 5 bases and the J gene end by 0 bases; junction bases not matched to a gene: 6. The length of the CDR3 is 15 residues. Germline V gene data show CDR1 as SEHNR and CDR2 as FQNEAQ (reference sequence). CDR3 bases: TGTGCCAGCAGCCTCCGGGACAGACACCAAGAGACCCAGTACTTC. Amino acids: CASSLRDRHQETQYF.

The chain is built from TRBV6-5 and TRBJ1-3; tentatively, D is TRBD1 (6 bases). CDR1 and CDR2 from the germline V gene are MNHEY and SVGAGI. CDR3 length equals 13 residues. The V gene lost 5 bases and the J gene lost 6 bases, with 11 bases spanning the gap. For the CDR3, the DNA is TGTGCCAGCAGTCGTGGGGGCCAAAACACCATATATTTT. Encoded protein: CASSRGGQNTIYF.